This T cell receptor beta chain is from a study of T cells in narcolepsy. For the study at large: Healthy controls were enrolled alongside patients with narcolepsy type 1 or type 2. Study conclusions and caveats: Autoreactive clonotypes reportedly recurred in blood of same and different patients, not controls.

CDR1 is LGHNA, CDR2 YNFKEQ, per germline. This CDR3 region has 16 residues. Trimming took 2 bases from V and 11 from J; bases not matched to a gene: 13. Profiled with immunoSEQ multiplex PCR; TCRdb holds only in-frame clones, not every one. The sample shows fewer than 40,000 clones, roughly 87% of them seen only once. For this clone: The antigen remains undetermined.

The sample taken for sequencing was CD45RA- memory CD4+ T cells from PBMCs. The receptor's source is a human donor with narcolepsy. The chain is built from TRBV4-2 and TRBJ2-4, with TRBD2 matching 9 bases. Written as DNA, the CDR3 is TGTGCCAGCAGCCAACCTCTTGGCGGCGGGGGGGGGCTTCAGTACTTC. Protein product: CASSQPLGGGGGLQYF.